Shown below are 6 T cell receptor beta chains from a single sample sequenced in a study of blood T cell repertoires in COVID-19. Using immunoSEQ multiplex PCR, the repertoire was profiled, and TCRdb retains in-frame clones only, with some absent. The repertoire includes roughly 250,000 clones, 84% of them detected once, and 4% sits in the top ten. Sequencing was carried out using peripheral blood. All receptors derive from a man aged 45-60 years with acute or convalescent COVID-19.

This chain links TRBV7-9 with TRBJ2-1; 10 bases are a match to TRBD2. Germline lookup yields CDR1 SEHNR and CDR2 FQNEAQ (reference sequence). V shed 4 bases and J 5 bases; nucleotides not matched to a gene: 17. The CDR3 has 19 residues. In DNA, the CDR3 is TGTGCCAGCAGCTCCAAACACCGACTAGCGGGCCCAAGGGACAATGAGCAGTTCTTC. This encodes CASSSKHRLAGPRDNEQFF.

The chain is built from TRBV13 and TRBJ2-2; D is uncertain. CDR1 PRHDT and CDR2 FYEKMQ come from the germline V gene (reference sequence). This CDR3 is 14 amino acids long. The V gene lost 5 bases and the J gene lost 2 bases, with 9 bases spanning the gap. The CDR3 coding sequence is TGTGCCAGCAGCCCCGGCGGCAACACCGGGGAGCTGTTTTTT. Its translation: CASSPGGNTGELFF.

V usage is TRBV3-1 (or the pseudogene TRBV3-2) and J usage is TRBJ2-5, with 13 bases fitting TRBD2. Germline V CDR1 and CDR2: LGHDT, YNNKEL (reference sequence). The CDR3 runs to 17 residues. Unmatched junction bases numbered 5, after V lost 1 base and J lost 3 bases. CDR3 nucleotide sequence: TGTGCCAGCAGCCAAGCTCGAGGGACTAGCGGGAAAGAGACCCAGTACTTC. The encoded protein is CASSQARGTSGKETQYF.

The CDR3: CASSKGQGVNIQYF. The CDR3 bases are TGTGCCAGCAGTAAGGGACAGGGGGTAAACATTCAGTACTTC. The V call is TRBV25-1, the J call TRBJ2-4, with 11 nucleotides matching TRBD1. The CDR3 runs 14 residues. From germline, CDR1 is MGHDK and CDR2 SYGVNS. V was pared by 5 bases and J by 6 bases, with 3 bases of the junction left unmatched.

This clone was counted only a few times. The genes are TRBV28 and TRBJ1-5; no definite D call. CDR3 length: 18 residues. Germline CDR1 is MDHEN and CDR2 is SYDVKM. The V end lost 6 bases, the J end lost 0 bases, and 21 bases lay between the germline ends. CDR3 nucleotide sequence: TGTGCCAGCAGCCTTCAACCCTGGGGAGATTATAGCAATCAGCCCCAGCATTTT. This encodes CASSLQPWGDYSNQPQHF.

This sequence joins TRBV12-3 or TRBV12-4 and TRBJ2-7; D is perhaps TRBD1 (6 bases). CDR3 length equals 12 residues. Between the trimmed V and J ends, which lost 5 bases and 6 bases, there was a span of 11 bases. The DNA of the CDR3 is TGTGCCAGCAGTCCCAGGGGCAGCGAGCAGTACTTC. Translating it yields CASSPRGSEQYF.